One sample yielded the 24 T cell receptor beta chains listed below, sequenced in a study of blood T cell repertoires in COVID-19. Generated by immunoSEQ multiplex PCR, the TCRdb table keeps only in-frame clones and is missing some. The sample records roughly 30,000 clones, roughly 80% being singletons. Sequencing used peripheral blood. The receptors were sampled from an older woman with acute or convalescent COVID-19.

The gene calls are TRBV6-1 and TRBJ2-2, with TRBD2 matching over 12 bases. Germline V gene sequence: CDR1 MNHNS, CDR2 SASEGT. V dropped 0 bases and J dropped 6; count of bases not matched to a gene: 2. The CDR3 has 16 residues. The CDR3 DNA follows: TGTGCCAGCAGTGAAGCGCGACTAGCGGGGGCCGGGGAGCTGTTTTTT. Protein: CASSEARLAGAGELFF.

The chain joins TRBV11-3 to TRBJ2-1, with 8 bases aligning to TRBD2. V gave up 4 bases and J gave up 0 bases; unmatched junction bases: 11. This CDR3 has 18 amino acids. Germline V gene data show CDR1 as SGHNT and CDR2 as YENEEA. The CDR3 here is CASSSGGLVRSSYNEQFF. The CDR3 nucleotides are TGTGCCAGCAGCTCCGGGGGACTAGTTCGTAGCTCCTACAATGAGCAGTTCTTC.

This clone was detected only a few times. The chain uses TRBV29-1 and TRBJ2-7, with TRBD1 identical over 8 bases. The CDR3 extends over 13 amino acids. From germline, CDR1 is SQVTM and CDR2 ANQGSEA. V was pared by 5 bases and J by 9 bases, with 12 bases of the junction left unmatched. Here the CDR3 DNA reads TGCAGCGTTCGGACAGGGCCCACCTTGGGGCAGTACTTC. It is translated as CSVRTGPTLGQYF.

The rearrangement joins TRBV3-1 (or the pseudogene TRBV3-2) to TRBJ1-1, with D maybe TRBD1 (6 bases). This CDR3 has 15 amino acids. The V and J ends lost 0 bases and 2 bases respectively, with 10 bases between them. CDR1 is LGHDT, CDR2 YNNKEL, per germline (reference sequence). CDR3 sequence reads: CASSQESRGNTEAFF. The CDR3, as DNA: TGTGCCAGCAGCCAAGAAAGCAGGGGTAACACTGAAGCTTTCTTT.

The J gene is TRBJ1-2, the V gene TRBV6-5, with a tentative D call TRBD1 (5 bases). The germline V and J ends were trimmed by 5 bases and 3 bases, with 10 bases remaining between them. Germline V gene sequence: CDR1 MNHEY, CDR2 SVGAGI. This CDR3 is built from 13 residues. The CDR3 DNA follows: TGTGCCAGCAGTCCCAGGGAGGACTATGGCTACACCTTC. This codes for CASSPREDYGYTF.

The rearrangement joins TRBV2 to TRBJ1-5; 7 bases fit TRBD1. Germline CDR1 is SNHLY and CDR2 is FYNNEI. CDR3 length equals 14 residues. V lost 3 bases to trimming and J lost 6 bases; unmatched junction nucleotides: 5. In nucleotides, the CDR3 is TGTGCCAGCAGTGAGCAGGGGGTGGGTCAGCCCCAGCATTTT. Encoded protein: CASSEQGVGQPQHF.

A single count supports this clone. The rearrangement links TRBV2 to TRBJ2-3; the D gene is possibly TRBD2 (6 bases). The length of the CDR3 is 14 residues. CDR1 is SNHLY and CDR2 is FYNNEI in the germline V gene. The DNA for the CDR3 is TGTGGTAGTGGTGCTAGCGCTAGCACAGATACGCAGTATTTT. It yields the protein CGSGASASTDTQYF.

The sample holds a few counts of this clone. J is TRBJ1-2 and V is TRBV7-2; D is unresolved. CDR3 length: 13 residues. Per the germline V gene, CDR1 is SGHTA and CDR2 is FQGNSA. V shed 3 bases and J shed 5 bases, with 10 bases lying between them. This chain's CDR3 is CASSFPGQYGYTF. The CDR3 coding sequence is TGTGCCAGCAGCTTTCCTGGCCAATATGGCTACACCTTC.

The J gene is TRBJ2-7, the V gene TRBV6-5; 11 bases fit TRBD1. CDR3 length: 16 amino acids. The V and J ends lost 0 bases and 5 bases, in that order; junction bases with no gene match: 6. Germline-derived CDR1 and CDR2 are MNHEY and SVGAGI. CDR3 DNA: TGTGCCAGCAGTTACTCGTATGGACAGGGGGCCCACGAGCAGTACTTC. It is translated as CASSYSYGQGAHEQYF.

A single count supports this clone. The chain is built from TRBV7-6 and TRBJ1-6; the D gene is possibly TRBD1 (5 bases). V lost 5 bases and J 5 bases, leaving 13 bases between the germline ends. Germline CDR1 is SGHVS and CDR2 is FNYEAQ. This CDR3 region has 15 residues. The CDR3 is CASSPGRGDNSPLHF. DNA of the CDR3: TGTGCCAGCAGCCCGGGGCGGGGAGATAATTCACCCCTCCACTTT.

V is TRBV5-8 and J is TRBJ1-2, with 7 bases lining up with TRBD1. Trimming cost V 4 bases and J 2 bases; bases outside gene matches: 8. The CDR3 runs 15 residues. Per the germline V gene, CDR1 is SGHTS and CDR2 is YDEGEE. This chain's CDR3 is CASSDETGVNYGYTF. CDR3 nucleotides: TGTGCCAGCAGCGACGAAACAGGGGTAAACTATGGCTACACCTTC.

The chain joins TRBV3-1 (or the pseudogene TRBV3-2) to TRBJ1-3, with D perhaps matching TRBD1 (6 bases). Trimming removed 4 bases at V and 1 base at J, with 29 bases between. The length of the CDR3 is 21 residues. Germline V gene data show CDR1 as LGHDT and CDR2 as YNNKEL (reference sequence). CDR3 sequence (DNA): TGTGCCAGCAGCCCCACTGTGGGCCTAACAGGGAGGGGAAGATCTGGAAACACCATATATTTT. The encoded protein is CASSPTVGLTGRGRSGNTIYF.

This clone was seen only once. The chain links TRBV7-9 to TRBJ2-7; D is unresolved. The V end was cut by 3 bases, the J end by 7 bases, with 13 bases between. The CDR3 sequence is 13 residues long. CDR1 is SEHNR and CDR2 is FQNEAQ in the germline V gene (reference sequence). The CDR3 loop is CASSLGRALEQYF. Written as DNA, the CDR3 is TGTGCCAGCAGCTTGGGCAGAGCTTTGGAGCAGTACTTC.

This chain connects TRBV24-1 to TRBJ2-7; tentatively, D is TRBD1 (5 bases). The CDR3 has 15 amino acids. V was cut by 1 base and J by 4 bases, with 13 bases left in between. CDR1 KGHDR and CDR2 SFDVKD come from the germline V gene. The CDR3 reads CATSDLKGARYEQYF. The CDR3 DNA reads TGTGCCACCAGTGATTTAAAAGGGGCCCGATACGAGCAGTACTTC.

V and J are TRBV18 and TRBJ2-7, with 9 nucleotides matching TRBD1. Per germline, CDR1 KGHSH and CDR2 LQKENI. The V gene end was trimmed by 10 bases and the J gene end by 7 bases; junction bases not matched to a gene: 14. The CDR3 runs 14 residues. CDR3 loop: CATHQNRGQGEQYF. In DNA form, the CDR3 reads TGTGCCACCCATCAAAACAGGGGGCAAGGGGAGCAGTACTTC.

The J gene is TRBJ1-2, the V gene TRBV19; possibly TRBD1 for D (6 bases). The V gene lost 10 bases and the J gene lost 8 bases, with 20 bases spanning the gap. The CDR3 has 13 amino acids. Germline V lookup: CDR1 LNHDA, CDR2 SQIVND (reference sequence). In DNA form, the CDR3 reads TGTGCCACCCGGACAGACGGAGCTGGCGGCTACACCTTC. Protein sequence: CATRTDGAGGYTF. Full variable domain (remainder filled in from reference TRBV19 and TRBJ1-2): DGGITQSPKYLFRKEGQNVTLSCEQNLNHDAMYWYRQDPGQGLRLIYYSQIVNDFQKGDIAEGYSVSREKKESFPLTVTSAQKNPTAFYLCATRTDGAGGYTFGSGTRLTVV.

The chain is built from TRBV19 and TRBJ2-1, with 12 bases that match TRBD1. Germline trimming cut 5 bases from V and 4 bases from J; bases unmatched to any gene: 3. The CDR3 is 15 amino acids. Germline V gives CDR1 LNHDA, CDR2 SQIVND (reference sequence). The CDR3 protein is CASSWDRGPYNEQFF. The CDR3 coding sequence is TGTGCCAGTAGTTGGGACAGGGGGCCGTACAATGAGCAGTTCTTC.

The chain links TRBV28 to TRBJ1-4; a weak D match, TRBD1 (5 bases). There are 16 residues in the CDR3. CDR1 MDHEN and CDR2 SYDVKM come from the germline V gene. The ends were cut back, 3 bases at V and 0 bases at J, with 11 bases in the middle. CDR3 residues: CASSFLGAATNEKLFF. In DNA, the CDR3 is TGTGCCAGCAGTTTCTTAGGGGCTGCAACTAATGAAAAACTGTTTTTT. The entire variable domain, with the rest obtained from reference TRBV28 and TRBJ1-4, is as follows: DVKVTQSSRYLVKRTGEKVFLECVQDMDHENMFWYRQDPGLGLRLIYFSYDVKMKEKGDIPEGYSVSREKKERFSLILESASTNQTSMYLCASSFLGAATNEKLFFGSGTQLSVL.

The chain recombines TRBV19 with TRBJ2-1; 11 bases align to TRBD1. The germline V gene has CDR1 LNHDA and CDR2 SQIVND (reference sequence). The V and J ends lost 7 bases and 1 base, in that order; junction bases with no gene match: 12. The CDR3 totals 18 residues. The CDR3 sequence: CASTPLDRGRVSYNEQFF. The CDR3 coding sequence is TGTGCCAGTACCCCCTTGGACAGGGGGCGAGTGTCCTACAATGAGCAGTTCTTC. The full variable domain, with the rest looked up from reference TRBV19 and TRBJ2-1, is DGGITQSPKYLFRKEGQNVTLSCEQNLNHDAMYWYRQDPGQGLRLIYYSQIVNDFQKGDIAEGYSVSREKKESFPLTVTSAQKNPTAFYLCASTPLDRGRVSYNEQFFGPGTRLTVL.

The rearrangement uses TRBV6-6 and TRBJ1-5, with TRBD1 matching over 8 bases. Germline loops: CDR1 MNHNY, CDR2 SVGAGI (reference sequence). The CDR3 runs 13 residues. V dropped 5 bases and J dropped 6; count of bases not matched to a gene: 3. The CDR3 sequence is CASSPGGSQPQHF. The CDR3 bases are TGTGCCAGCAGTCCAGGGGGCAGTCAGCCCCAGCATTTT.

The chain carries TRBV5-5 and TRBJ2-3; the match to TRBD2 covers 8 bases. J lost 4 bases, V lost 5 bases, and 12 bases had no gene match. The germline V gene has CDR1 SGHKS and CDR2 YYEKEE (reference sequence). The CDR3 extends over 16 amino acids. DNA of the CDR3: TGTGCCAGCAGTTCGGGGGGGCCCGCCCTGGCAGATACGCAGTATTTT. It translates to CASSSGGPALADTQYF.

The chain is built from TRBV28 and TRBJ1-1, with D hard to call. The germline V gene encodes CDR1 MDHEN and CDR2 SYDVKM. V was trimmed by 9 bases and J by 2 bases, leaving 7 bases between them. This CDR3 comprises 11 residues. The CDR3 loop is CASSDNTEAFF. CDR3 sequence (DNA): TGTGCCAGTTCAGATAACACTGAAGCTTTCTTT.

This clone was picked up one time. The rearrangement links TRBV11-2 to TRBJ2-5; D possibly corresponds to TRBD2 (7 bases). The CDR3 totals 15 residues. Germline CDR1 is SGHAT and CDR2 is FQNNGV. Trimming shortened V by 5 bases and J by 5 bases, and 18 bases separated the two germline ends. CDR3 loop: CASSLKGGFGETQYF. The CDR3 DNA is TGTGCCAGCAGCCTCAAGGGGGGGTTTGGGGAGACCCAGTACTTC.

V usage is TRBV2 and J usage is TRBJ1-1; 8 bases align to TRBD1. Germline V gene lookup returns CDR1 SNHLY and CDR2 FYNNEI. Trimming removed 10 bases from V and 8 bases from J; junction bases left unmatched: 3. This CDR3 region has 10 residues. CDR3: CATRDREAFF. The CDR3 coding sequence is TGTGCCACCCGGGACAGGGAAGCTTTCTTT.